The 2 T cell receptor beta chains below come from one sample, sequenced in a study of control samples from healthy donors and cancer patients. Only in-frame clones appear in the TCRdb table, and some are missing; sequencing was by immunoSEQ multiplex PCR. The repertoire holds tens of thousands of clones, with 86% as singletons. Sequencing was carried out using blood. All receptors come from a woman in her fifties or sixties in good health.

This clone was seen a single time. V and J are TRBV18 and TRBJ2-7; 11 bases align to TRBD1. The germline CDR1 and CDR2 sequences are KGHSH and LQKENI. The CDR3 extends over 18 amino acids. V gave up 5 bases and J gave up 5 bases; unmatched junction bases: 17. CDR3 residues: CASSTFTSGTGGNNEQYF. CDR3 coding DNA: TGTGCCAGCTCAACTTTCACCTCAGGGACAGGGGGAAATAACGAGCAGTACTTC.

The chain couples TRBV5-5 to TRBJ1-2; 8 nucleotides align to TRBD1. The CDR3 covers 13 residues. The ends lost 4 bases at V and 4 bases at J; junction bases unmatched: 3. Germline assignment: CDR1 SGHKS and CDR2 YYEKEE (reference sequence). CDR3 bases: TGTGCCAGCAGCGCAACAGGGGGCTATGGCTACACCTTC. This codes for CASSATGGYGYTF.